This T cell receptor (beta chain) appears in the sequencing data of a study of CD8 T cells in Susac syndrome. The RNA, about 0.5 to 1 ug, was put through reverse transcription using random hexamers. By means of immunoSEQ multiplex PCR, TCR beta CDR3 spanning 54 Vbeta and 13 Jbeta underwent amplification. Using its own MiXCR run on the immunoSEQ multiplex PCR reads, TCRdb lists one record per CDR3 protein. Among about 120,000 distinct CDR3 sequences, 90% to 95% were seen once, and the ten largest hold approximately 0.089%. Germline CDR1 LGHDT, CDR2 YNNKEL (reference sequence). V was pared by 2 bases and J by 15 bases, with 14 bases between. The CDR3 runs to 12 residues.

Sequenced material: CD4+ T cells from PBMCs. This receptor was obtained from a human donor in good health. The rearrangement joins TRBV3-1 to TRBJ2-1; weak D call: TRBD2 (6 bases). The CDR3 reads CASSQRDSGPFF. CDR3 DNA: TGTGCCAGCAGCCAAAGGGACTCCGGACCGTTCTTC.